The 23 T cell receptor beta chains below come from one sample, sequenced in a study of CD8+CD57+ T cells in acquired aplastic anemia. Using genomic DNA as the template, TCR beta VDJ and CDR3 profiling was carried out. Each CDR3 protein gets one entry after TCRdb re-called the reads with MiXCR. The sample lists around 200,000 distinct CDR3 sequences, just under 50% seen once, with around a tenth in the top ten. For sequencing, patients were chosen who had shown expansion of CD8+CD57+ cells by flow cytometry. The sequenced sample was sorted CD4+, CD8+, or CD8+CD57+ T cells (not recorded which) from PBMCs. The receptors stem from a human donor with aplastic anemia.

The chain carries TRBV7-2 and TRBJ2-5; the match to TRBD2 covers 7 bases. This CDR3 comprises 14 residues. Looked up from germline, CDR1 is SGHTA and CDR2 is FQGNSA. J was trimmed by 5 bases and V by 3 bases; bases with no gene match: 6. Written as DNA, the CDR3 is TGTGCCAGCAGCTTCGCGGGGCGGGGGGAGACCCAGTACTTC. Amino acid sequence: CASSFAGRGETQYF.

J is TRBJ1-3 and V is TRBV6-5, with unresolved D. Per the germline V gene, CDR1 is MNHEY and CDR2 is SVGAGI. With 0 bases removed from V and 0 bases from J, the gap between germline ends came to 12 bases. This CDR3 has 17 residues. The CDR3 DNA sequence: TGTGCCAGCAGTTACTCCTGGGAAGTCGACTCTGGAAACACCATATATTTT. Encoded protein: CASSYSWEVDSGNTIYF.

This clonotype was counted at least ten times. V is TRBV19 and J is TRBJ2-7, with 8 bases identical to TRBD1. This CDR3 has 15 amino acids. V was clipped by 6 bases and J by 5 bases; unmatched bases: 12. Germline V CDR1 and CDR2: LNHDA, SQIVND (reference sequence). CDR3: CASSLAWTGKNEQYF. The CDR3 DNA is TGTGCCAGTAGCCTCGCCTGGACAGGGAAAAACGAGCAGTACTTC.

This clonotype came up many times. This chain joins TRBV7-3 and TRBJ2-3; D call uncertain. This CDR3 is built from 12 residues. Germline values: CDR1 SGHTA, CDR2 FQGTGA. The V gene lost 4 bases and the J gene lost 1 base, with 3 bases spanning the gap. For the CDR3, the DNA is TGTGCCAGCAGCTCTGGCACAGATACGCAGTATTTT. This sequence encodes CASSSGTDTQYF.

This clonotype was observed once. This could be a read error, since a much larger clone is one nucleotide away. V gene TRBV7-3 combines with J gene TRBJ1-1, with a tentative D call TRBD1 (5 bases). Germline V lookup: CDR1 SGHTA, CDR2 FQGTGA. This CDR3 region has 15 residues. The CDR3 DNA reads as TGTGCCAGCAGGCACCGGGGCGCACGGGTGGATGAAGCTTGCTTT. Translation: CASRHRGARVDEACF.

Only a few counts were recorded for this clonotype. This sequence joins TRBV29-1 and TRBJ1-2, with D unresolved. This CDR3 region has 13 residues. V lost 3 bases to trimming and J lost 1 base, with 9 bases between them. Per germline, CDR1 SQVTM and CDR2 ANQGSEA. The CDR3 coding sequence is TGCAGCGTTGAGGGCGGCTTTAACTATGGCTACACCTTC. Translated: CSVEGGFNYGYTF. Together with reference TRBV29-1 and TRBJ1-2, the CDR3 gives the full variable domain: SAVISQKPSRDICQRGTSLTIQCQVDSQVTMMFWYRQQPGQSLTLIATANQGSEATYESGFVIDKFPISRPNLTFSTLTVSNMSPEDSSIYLCSVEGGFNYGYTFGSGTRLTVV.

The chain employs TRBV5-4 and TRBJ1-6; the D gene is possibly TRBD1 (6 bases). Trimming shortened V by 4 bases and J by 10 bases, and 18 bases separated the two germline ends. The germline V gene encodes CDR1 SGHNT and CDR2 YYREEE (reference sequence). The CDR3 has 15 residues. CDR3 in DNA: TGTGCCAGCAGCCTTCTACAGGGCTTGGGCTCACCCCTCCACTTT. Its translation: CASSLLQGLGSPLHF.

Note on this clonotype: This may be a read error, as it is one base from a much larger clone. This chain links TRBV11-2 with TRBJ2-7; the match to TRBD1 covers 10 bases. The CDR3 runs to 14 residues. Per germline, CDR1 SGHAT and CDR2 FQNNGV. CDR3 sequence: CAGSFRQGASEQYF. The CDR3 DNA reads TGTGCCGGCAGCTTTCGACAGGGGGCAAGCGAGCAGTACTTC.

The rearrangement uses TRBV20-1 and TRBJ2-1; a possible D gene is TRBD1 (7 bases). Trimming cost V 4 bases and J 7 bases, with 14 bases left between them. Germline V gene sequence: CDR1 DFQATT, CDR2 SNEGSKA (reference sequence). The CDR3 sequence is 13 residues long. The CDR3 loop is CSAKGGAGNEQFF. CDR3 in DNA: TGCAGTGCTAAAGGGGGCGCGGGGAATGAGCAGTTCTTC.

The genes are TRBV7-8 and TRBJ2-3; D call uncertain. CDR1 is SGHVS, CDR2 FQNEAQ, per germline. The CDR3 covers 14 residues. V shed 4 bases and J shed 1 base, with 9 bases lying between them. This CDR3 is CASSYSGGTDTQYF. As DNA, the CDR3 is TGTGCCAGCAGCTATAGTGGGGGCACAGATACGCAGTATTTT.

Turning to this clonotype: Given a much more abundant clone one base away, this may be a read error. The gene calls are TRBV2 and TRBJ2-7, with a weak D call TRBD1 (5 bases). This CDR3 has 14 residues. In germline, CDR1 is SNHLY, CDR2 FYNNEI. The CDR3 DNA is TGTGCCAGCGAAAGGACACCTAGTACCTACGTGCAGTACTTC. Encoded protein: CASERTPSTYVQYF.

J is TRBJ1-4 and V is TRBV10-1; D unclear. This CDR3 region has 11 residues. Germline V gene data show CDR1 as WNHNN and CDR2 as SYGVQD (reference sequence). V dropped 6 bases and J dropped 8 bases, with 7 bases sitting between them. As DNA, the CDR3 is TGCGCCAGCAGAGTTGGGGAAAAACTGTTTTTT. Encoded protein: CASRVGEKLFF.

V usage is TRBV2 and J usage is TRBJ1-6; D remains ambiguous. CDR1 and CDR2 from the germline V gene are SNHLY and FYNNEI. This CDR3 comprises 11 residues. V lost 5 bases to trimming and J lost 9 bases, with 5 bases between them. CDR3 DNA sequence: TGTGCCAGCAGTCTCAGTTCACCCCTCCACTTT. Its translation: CASSLSSPLHF. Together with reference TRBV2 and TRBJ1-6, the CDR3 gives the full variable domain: EPEVTQTPSHQVTQMGQEVILRCVPISNHLYFYWYRQILGQKVEFLVSFYNNEISEKSEIFDDQFSVERPDGSNFTLKIRSTKLEDSAMYFCASSLSSPLHFGNGTRLTVT.

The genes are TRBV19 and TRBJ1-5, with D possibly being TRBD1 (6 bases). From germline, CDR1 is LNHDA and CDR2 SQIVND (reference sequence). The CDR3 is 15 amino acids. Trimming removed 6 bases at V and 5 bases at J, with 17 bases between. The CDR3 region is CASRPGQGLYQPQHF. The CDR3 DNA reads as TGTGCCAGTAGGCCGGGACAAGGATTGTATCAGCCCCAGCATTTT.

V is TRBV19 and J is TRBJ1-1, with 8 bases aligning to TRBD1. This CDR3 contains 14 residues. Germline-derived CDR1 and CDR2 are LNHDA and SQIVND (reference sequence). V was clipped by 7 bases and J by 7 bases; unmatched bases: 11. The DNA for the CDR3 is TGTGCCAGTAACCCACAGGGGGAATGGGTTGAAGCTTTCTTT. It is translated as CASNPQGEWVEAFF.

In DNA, the CDR3 is TGTGCCAGCAGTGGAGAACTCCTGAGCTCCTACAATGAGCAGTTCTTC. This sequence encodes CASSGELLSSYNEQFF. The chain has TRBV6-1 and TRBJ2-1; D is uncertain. Germline V CDR1 and CDR2: MNHNS, SASEGT. The CDR3 has 16 amino acids. The V and J ends lost 4 bases and 0 bases respectively, with 13 bases between them.

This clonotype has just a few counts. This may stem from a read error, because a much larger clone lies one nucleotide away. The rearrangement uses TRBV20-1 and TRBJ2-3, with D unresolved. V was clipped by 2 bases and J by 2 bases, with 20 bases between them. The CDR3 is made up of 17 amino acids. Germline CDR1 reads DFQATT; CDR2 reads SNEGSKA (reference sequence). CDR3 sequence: CSARSQPRQRATDTQYF. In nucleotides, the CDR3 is TGCAGTGCTAGATCACAGCCCAGACAACGGGCCACAGATACGCAGTATTTT.

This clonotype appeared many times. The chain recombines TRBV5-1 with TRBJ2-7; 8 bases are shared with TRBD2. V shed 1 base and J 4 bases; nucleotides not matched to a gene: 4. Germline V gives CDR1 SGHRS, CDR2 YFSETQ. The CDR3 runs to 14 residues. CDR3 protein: CASSLKRGSYEQYF. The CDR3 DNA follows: TGCGCCAGCAGCTTGAAGCGGGGGTCATACGAGCAGTACTTC.

In DNA form, the CDR3 reads TGTGCCAGCAAAACGGGGCTTACTGAAAAACTGTTTTTT. This codes for CASKTGLTEKLFF. This chain uses TRBV14 with TRBJ1-4; TRBD1 might be the D (5 bases). Trimming took off 7 bases at V and 7 bases at J, with 13 bases between the two ends. Germline V gives CDR1 SGHDN, CDR2 FVKESK. This CDR3 spans 13 amino acids.

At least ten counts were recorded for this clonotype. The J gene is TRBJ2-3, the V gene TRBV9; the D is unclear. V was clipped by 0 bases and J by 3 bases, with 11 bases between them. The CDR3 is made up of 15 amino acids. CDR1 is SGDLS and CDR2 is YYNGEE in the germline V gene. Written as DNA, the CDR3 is TGTGCCAGCAGCGTAGTGGCCCTAAGGACAGATACGCAGTATTTT. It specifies CASSVVALRTDTQYF.

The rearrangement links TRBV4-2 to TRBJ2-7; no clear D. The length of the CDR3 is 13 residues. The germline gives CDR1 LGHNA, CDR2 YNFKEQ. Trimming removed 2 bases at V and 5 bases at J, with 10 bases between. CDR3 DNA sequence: TGTGCCAGCAGCCAATCCTCCTGGGACGAGCAGTACTTC. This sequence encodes CASSQSSWDEQYF.

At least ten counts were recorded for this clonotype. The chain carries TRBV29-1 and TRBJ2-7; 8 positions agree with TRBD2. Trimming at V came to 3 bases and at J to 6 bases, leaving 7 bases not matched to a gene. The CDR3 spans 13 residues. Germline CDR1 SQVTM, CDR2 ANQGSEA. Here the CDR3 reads CSVDSGKRGEQYF. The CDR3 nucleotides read TGCAGCGTTGATAGCGGGAAAAGGGGCGAGCAGTACTTC.

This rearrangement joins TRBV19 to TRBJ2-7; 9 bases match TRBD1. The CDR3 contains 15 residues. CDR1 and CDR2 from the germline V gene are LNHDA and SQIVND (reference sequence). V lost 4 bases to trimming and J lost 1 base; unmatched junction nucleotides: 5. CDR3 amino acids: CASSKGQGLSYEQYF. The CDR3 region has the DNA TGTGCCAGTAGTAAAGGACAGGGGCTATCCTACGAGCAGTACTTC.